The entry that follows covers one TCR beta chain sequence. Its target is not known. Primers included in the PCR were 60 Vbeta and 13 Jbeta primers. Methods used by the authors: Approximately 11 million of the about 80 million unique TCR beta chains counted in a later analysis were shared. Data came from immunoSEQ multiplex PCR; TCRdb stores just in-frame clones and leaves some out. Clone size and the V and J calls come from that table; the DNA yielded D and trimming. The sample holds about 150,000 clones, 70% to 85% seen once. The data were obtained in a study of cytomegalovirus exposure and HLA in healthy donors. Whole-study results and caveats: Most TCRs appeared rarely, but some public TCRs recurred in many donors. It was taken for granted in presence/absence analyses that sequencing depth across donors was roughly uniform.

V was shortened by 4 bases and J by 4 bases, with 15 bases between the two germline ends. The V gene's germline CDR1 is SGDLS and CDR2 YYNGEE. The CDR3 length is 15 residues. The sequenced sample was PBMCs. This receptor was obtained from a woman between 45 and 60 years old in good health and CMV-seropositive. The V and J genes are TRBV9 and TRBJ1-3, with a possible D match to TRBD1 (5 bases). The CDR3 reads CASSSLLGPGNTIYF. Here the CDR3 DNA reads TGTGCCAGCAGCTCCTTGTTGGGGCCGGGAAACACCATATATTTT.